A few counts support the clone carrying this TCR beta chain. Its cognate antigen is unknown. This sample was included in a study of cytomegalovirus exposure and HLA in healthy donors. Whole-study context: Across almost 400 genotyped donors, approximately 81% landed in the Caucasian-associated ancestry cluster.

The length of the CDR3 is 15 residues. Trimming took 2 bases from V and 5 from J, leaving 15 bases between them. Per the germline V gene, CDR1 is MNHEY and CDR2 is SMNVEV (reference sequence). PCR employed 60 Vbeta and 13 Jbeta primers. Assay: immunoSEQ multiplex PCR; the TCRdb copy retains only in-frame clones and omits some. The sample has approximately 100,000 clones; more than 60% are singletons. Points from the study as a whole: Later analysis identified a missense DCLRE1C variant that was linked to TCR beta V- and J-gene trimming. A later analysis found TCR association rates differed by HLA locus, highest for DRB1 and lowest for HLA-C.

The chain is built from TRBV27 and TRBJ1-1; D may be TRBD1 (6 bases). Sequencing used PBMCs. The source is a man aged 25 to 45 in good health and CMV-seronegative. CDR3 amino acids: CASSLGGGARTEAFF. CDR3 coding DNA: TGTGCCAGCAGTTTAGGAGGGGGGGCGCGGACTGAAGCTTTCTTT.